Listed below are T cell receptor beta chains from one sample, sequenced in a study of CD8 T cells in ankylosing spondylitis. TCRdb independently ran MiXCR on the 5' RACE reads; one entry per CDR3 protein. In the table there are 250,000 to 400,000 distinct CDR3 sequences, around a tenth of which are singletons. Specimen: blood, either unsorted or a sorted T cell fraction (not recorded which). These receptors were obtained from a female donor with ankylosing spondylitis or in good health (not recorded which). Each CDR3 is given with its conserved first and last residue. The order of the fields is V gene, D gene, J gene, clone size, CDR3 DNA, CDR3 protein. A D gene is named only where the DNA matches it firmly. Rows give clone size only sometimes, using once, few, many, or a class for an expanded clone.

V gene: TRBV20-1; D gene: NA; J gene: TRBJ2-5; clone size: many; CDR3 DNA: TGCACACCCAGTTCCATAAACCAAGAGACCCAGTACTTC; CDR3 protein: CTPSSINQETQYF
V gene: TRBV7-2; D gene: NA; J gene: TRBJ1-6; clone size: many; CDR3 DNA: TGTGCCAGCAGCTTATACAGCCCCAGCTCCTATAATTCACCCCTCCACTTT; CDR3 protein: CASSLYSPSSYNSPLHF
V gene: TRBV18; D gene: NA; J gene: TRBJ2-7; clone size: many; CDR3 DNA: TGTGCCAGCTCACCGTCGGCGGTGAACTACGAGCAGTACTTC; CDR3 protein: CASSPSAVNYEQYF
V gene: TRBV20-1; D gene: NA; J gene: TRBJ2-7; clone size: many; CDR3 DNA: TGCAGTGCTAGAGAGCGGCGTAGCTACGAGCAGTACTTC; CDR3 protein: CSARERRSYEQYF
V gene: TRBV20-1; D gene: TRBD2; J gene: TRBJ2-1; clone size: many; CDR3 DNA: TGCAGTGCCGGGGAGGGACTTAACAATGAGCAGTTCTTC; CDR3 protein: CSAGEGLNNEQFF
V gene: TRBV6-2/TRBV6-3; D gene: NA; J gene: TRBJ1-4; clone size: many; CDR3 DNA: TGTGCCAGCAGGCTCGAACGAACTAATGAAAAACTGTTTTTT; CDR3 protein: CASRLERTNEKLFF
V gene: TRBV25-1; D gene: NA; J gene: TRBJ2-7; clone size: many; CDR3 DNA: TGTGCCAGCAGGGCATCTGCCTACGAGCAGTACTTC; CDR3 protein: CASRASAYEQYF
V gene: TRBV12-3/TRBV12-4; D gene: TRBD1; J gene: TRBJ1-3; clone size: NA; CDR3 DNA: TGTGCCAGCAGTTACCAGACAGGGAGCTCTTTGCTTTCTGGAAACACCATATATTTT; CDR3 protein: CASSYQTGSSLLSGNTIYF
V gene: TRBV2; D gene: NA; J gene: TRBJ1-1; clone size: NA; CDR3 DNA: TGTGCCAGCAGTGAAGGGGTCTGGGACACTGAAGCTTTCTTT; CDR3 protein: CASSEGVWDTEAFF
V gene: TRBV27; D gene: TRBD2; J gene: TRBJ2-7; clone size: NA; CDR3 DNA: TGTGCCAGCAGTGATGGGGAGGGGAGGCGGGGTCTATACGAGCAGTACTTC; CDR3 protein: CASSDGEGRRGLYEQYF
V gene: TRBV5-1; D gene: NA; J gene: TRBJ1-1; clone size: many; CDR3 DNA: TGCGCCAGCAGCGGGGGCCTAATGAACACTGAAGCTTTCTTT; CDR3 protein: CASSGGLMNTEAFF
V gene: TRBV7-2; D gene: NA; J gene: TRBJ1-4; clone size: NA; CDR3 DNA: TGTGCCAGCAGCTTATTTACCGGGGAGCGTGAAAAACTGTTTTTT; CDR3 protein: CASSLFTGEREKLFF
V gene: TRBV20-1; D gene: NA; J gene: TRBJ2-3; clone size: NA; CDR3 DNA: TGCAGTGCTTCCAACCCGAGGGGGGGAGGGACAGATACGCAGTATTTT; CDR3 protein: CSASNPRGGGTDTQYF
V gene: TRBV6-5; D gene: TRBD1; J gene: TRBJ2-3; clone size: few; CDR3 DNA: TGTGCCAGCAGTTACTCCTGGGGACAGCAAAGAAGCACAGATACGCAGTATTTT; CDR3 protein: CASSYSWGQQRSTDTQYF
V gene: TRBV5-1; D gene: NA; J gene: TRBJ1-2; clone size: NA; CDR3 DNA: TGCGCCAGCAGCCCCTATTTGGAGGGCTACACCTTC; CDR3 protein: CASSPYLEGYTF
V gene: TRBV7-9; D gene: NA; J gene: TRBJ2-3; clone size: once; CDR3 DNA: TGTCCCAGCAGCTTAGTGGTAGGCGGGACCACAGATACGCAGTATTTT; CDR3 protein: CPSSLVVGGTTDTQYF
V gene: TRBV20-1; D gene: NA; J gene: TRBJ2-3; clone size: many; CDR3 DNA: TGCAGTGCTAGAGCCCGATCAGGAGATACGCAGTATTTT; CDR3 protein: CSARARSGDTQYF
V gene: TRBV7-9; D gene: NA; J gene: TRBJ1-1; clone size: many; CDR3 DNA: TGTGCCAGCAGCCCTTATACTGAAGCTTTCTTT; CDR3 protein: CASSPYTEAFF
V gene: TRBV12-3/TRBV12-4; D gene: TRBD2; J gene: TRBJ2-1; clone size: many; CDR3 DNA: TGTGCCAGCACCGATACGCAAACTAGCGGGAGGGTAGGGGCCTACAATGAGCAGTTCTTC; CDR3 protein: CASTDTQTSGRVGAYNEQFF
V gene: TRBV7-9; D gene: NA; J gene: TRBJ2-3; clone size: many; CDR3 DNA: TGTGCCAGCAGCCAAGTGAGGGGAAGAGGGAAAACAGATACGCAGTATTTT; CDR3 protein: CASSQVRGRGKTDTQYF
V gene: TRBV6-5; D gene: NA; J gene: TRBJ2-2; clone size: many; CDR3 DNA: TGTGCCAGCAGTTACCCCTCCAACATGAGGGGCACCGGGGAGCTGTTTTTT; CDR3 protein: CASSYPSNMRGTGELFF
V gene: TRBV5-6; D gene: NA; J gene: TRBJ2-1; clone size: many; CDR3 DNA: TGTGCCAGCAGCTTGATAGCGGTGCCAGAGCAGTTCTTC; CDR3 protein: CASSLIAVPEQFF
V gene: TRBV20-1; D gene: NA; J gene: TRBJ1-1; clone size: few; CDR3 DNA: TGCAGTGGGAAGGGTTTGTTGAACACTGAAGCTTTCTTT; CDR3 protein: CSGKGLLNTEAFF
V gene: TRBV12-3/TRBV12-4; D gene: NA; J gene: TRBJ1-1; clone size: many; CDR3 DNA: TGTGCCAGTCAAACGTACTCCATGAACACTGAAGCTTTCTTT; CDR3 protein: CASQTYSMNTEAFF